A single sample is the source of the 10 T cell receptor beta chains below, sequenced in a study of CD8+CD57+ T cells in acquired aplastic anemia. Genomic DNA acted as the template from which TCR beta VDJ combination and CDR3 sequence profiling were carried out. MiXCR, run by TCRdb on the reads, gives a single entry per CDR3 protein. The sample carries approximately 250,000 distinct CDR3 sequences, approximately 82% recorded once. CD8+CD57+ cell expansion, shown by flow cytometry, had occurred in the patients selected for sequencing. Sample: sorted CD4+, CD8+, or CD8+CD57+ T cells (not recorded which) from PBMCs. The receptor set was obtained from a human donor with aplastic anemia.

This chain links TRBV25-1 with TRBJ2-7; 8 nucleotides line up with TRBD1. Trimming at V came to 1 base and at J to 1 base, leaving 3 bases not matched to a gene. Germline V gene sequence: CDR1 MGHDK, CDR2 SYGVNS. The CDR3 loop spans 15 amino acids. CDR3 region: CASSELGTGSYEQYF. The CDR3 nucleotides are TGTGCCAGCAGTGAATTAGGGACAGGTTCCTACGAGCAGTACTTC.

This clonotype was seen more than once but under ten times. As the CDR3 is not closed by the conserved phenylalanine or tryptophan, this likely results from a read error. No DNA is shown, since the ends of the CDR3 on it are uncertain; the CDR3 is the one TCRdb lists. The chain carries TRBV7-9 and TRBJ2-1; the table gives TRBD1 as D, unverified against the DNA. Germline CDR1 is SEHNR and CDR2 is FQNEAQ (reference sequence). The CDR3 spans 13 amino acids, including both terminal residues. CDR3 sequence: CASRTPGQANLAE.

This clonotype was seen only a few times. V is TRBV29-1 and J is TRBJ2-3; 11 nucleotides align to TRBD2. This CDR3 comprises 14 residues. Germline CDR1 reads SQVTM; CDR2 reads ANQGSEA. J lost 7 bases, V lost 3 bases, and 6 bases had no gene match. CDR3 loop: CSVDPLAGGYTQYF. For the CDR3, the DNA is TGCAGCGTTGACCCTCTAGCGGGGGGTTATACGCAGTATTTT.

This chain joins TRBV7-8 and TRBJ1-2, with D perhaps matching TRBD1 (5 bases). The CDR3 contains 16 residues. Looked up from germline, CDR1 is SGHVS and CDR2 is FQNEAQ. V was pared by 6 bases and J by 10 bases, with 27 bases between. CDR3 sequence: CASSYVQGNYEQYYTF. The CDR3 DNA sequence: TGTGCCAGCAGTTACGTGCAGGGTAACTACGAGCAGTACTACACCTTC.

CDR3 sequence: CASSLAVGGVGQLFF. The CDR3 nucleotides read TGTGCCAGCAGCTTAGCGGTAGGAGGTGTTGGGCAGCTGTTTTTT. The genes are TRBV7-9 and TRBJ2-2; D is possibly TRBD2 (5 bases). Germline lookup yields CDR1 SEHNR and CDR2 FQNEAQ (reference sequence). The CDR3 loop spans 15 amino acids. Trimming pared 0 bases from V and 12 bases from J, leaving 17 bases between.

With respect to this clonotype: Germline and junction disagree at one end, which may indicate a read error. The V and J genes are TRBV7-3 and TRBJ2-3; the D gene is possibly TRBD2 (5 bases). This CDR3 region has 14 residues. Germline V gives CDR1 SGHTA, CDR2 FQGTGA. CDR3 residues: CASSSDGGHDPLYF. CDR3 DNA sequence: TGTGCCAGCAGTTCAGACGGAGGTCACGATCCCCTCTACTTT.

The gene calls are TRBV11-3 and TRBJ1-2; perhaps TRBD1 as D (5 bases). The CDR3 spans 16 residues. Germline CDR1 and CDR2: SGHNT and YENEEA. V lost 4 bases to trimming and J lost 5 bases, with 20 bases between them. The CDR3 region has the DNA TGTGCCAGCAGCTCAATCGACAGCGGGCTCGTATATGGCTACACCTTC. This codes for CASSSIDSGLVYGYTF.

The table lists this clonotype with a count of one. One junction end does not reproduce the germline sequence, and a read error may be involved. V is TRBV19 and J is TRBJ2-3; perhaps TRBD1 as D (6 bases). The J call may be mistaken, given a closer DNA end match to TRBJ2-7. The germline CDR1 and CDR2 sequences are LNHDA and SQIVND (reference sequence). The CDR3 spans 15 residues. The CDR3 here is CASSTPTGTTYAQYF. For the CDR3, the DNA is TGTGCCAGTAGTACACCGACAGGAACGACCTACGCGCAGTACTTC.

The V call is TRBV20-1, the J call TRBJ2-2; D not resolved. V was pared by 1 base and J by 4 bases, with 7 bases between. The CDR3 runs to 13 residues. Germline V gene data show CDR1 as DFQATT and CDR2 as SNEGSKA (reference sequence). CDR3 bases: TGCAGTGCTAGAGTGACCTCCACCGGGGAGCTGTTTTTT. This gives the protein CSARVTSTGELFF.

This clonotype has just one count. One end of the junction fails to match germline, which may point to a read error. V is TRBV7-8 and J is TRBJ2-3; D tentatively reads TRBD1 or TRBD2 (6 bases each). The germline CDR1 and CDR2 sequences are SGHVS and FQNEAQ. The CDR3 sequence is 13 residues long. In DNA form, the CDR3 reads TGTGCCAGCGGGGACGGGGGCACTGCCACGACGCATTTT. Protein sequence: CASGDGGTATTHF.